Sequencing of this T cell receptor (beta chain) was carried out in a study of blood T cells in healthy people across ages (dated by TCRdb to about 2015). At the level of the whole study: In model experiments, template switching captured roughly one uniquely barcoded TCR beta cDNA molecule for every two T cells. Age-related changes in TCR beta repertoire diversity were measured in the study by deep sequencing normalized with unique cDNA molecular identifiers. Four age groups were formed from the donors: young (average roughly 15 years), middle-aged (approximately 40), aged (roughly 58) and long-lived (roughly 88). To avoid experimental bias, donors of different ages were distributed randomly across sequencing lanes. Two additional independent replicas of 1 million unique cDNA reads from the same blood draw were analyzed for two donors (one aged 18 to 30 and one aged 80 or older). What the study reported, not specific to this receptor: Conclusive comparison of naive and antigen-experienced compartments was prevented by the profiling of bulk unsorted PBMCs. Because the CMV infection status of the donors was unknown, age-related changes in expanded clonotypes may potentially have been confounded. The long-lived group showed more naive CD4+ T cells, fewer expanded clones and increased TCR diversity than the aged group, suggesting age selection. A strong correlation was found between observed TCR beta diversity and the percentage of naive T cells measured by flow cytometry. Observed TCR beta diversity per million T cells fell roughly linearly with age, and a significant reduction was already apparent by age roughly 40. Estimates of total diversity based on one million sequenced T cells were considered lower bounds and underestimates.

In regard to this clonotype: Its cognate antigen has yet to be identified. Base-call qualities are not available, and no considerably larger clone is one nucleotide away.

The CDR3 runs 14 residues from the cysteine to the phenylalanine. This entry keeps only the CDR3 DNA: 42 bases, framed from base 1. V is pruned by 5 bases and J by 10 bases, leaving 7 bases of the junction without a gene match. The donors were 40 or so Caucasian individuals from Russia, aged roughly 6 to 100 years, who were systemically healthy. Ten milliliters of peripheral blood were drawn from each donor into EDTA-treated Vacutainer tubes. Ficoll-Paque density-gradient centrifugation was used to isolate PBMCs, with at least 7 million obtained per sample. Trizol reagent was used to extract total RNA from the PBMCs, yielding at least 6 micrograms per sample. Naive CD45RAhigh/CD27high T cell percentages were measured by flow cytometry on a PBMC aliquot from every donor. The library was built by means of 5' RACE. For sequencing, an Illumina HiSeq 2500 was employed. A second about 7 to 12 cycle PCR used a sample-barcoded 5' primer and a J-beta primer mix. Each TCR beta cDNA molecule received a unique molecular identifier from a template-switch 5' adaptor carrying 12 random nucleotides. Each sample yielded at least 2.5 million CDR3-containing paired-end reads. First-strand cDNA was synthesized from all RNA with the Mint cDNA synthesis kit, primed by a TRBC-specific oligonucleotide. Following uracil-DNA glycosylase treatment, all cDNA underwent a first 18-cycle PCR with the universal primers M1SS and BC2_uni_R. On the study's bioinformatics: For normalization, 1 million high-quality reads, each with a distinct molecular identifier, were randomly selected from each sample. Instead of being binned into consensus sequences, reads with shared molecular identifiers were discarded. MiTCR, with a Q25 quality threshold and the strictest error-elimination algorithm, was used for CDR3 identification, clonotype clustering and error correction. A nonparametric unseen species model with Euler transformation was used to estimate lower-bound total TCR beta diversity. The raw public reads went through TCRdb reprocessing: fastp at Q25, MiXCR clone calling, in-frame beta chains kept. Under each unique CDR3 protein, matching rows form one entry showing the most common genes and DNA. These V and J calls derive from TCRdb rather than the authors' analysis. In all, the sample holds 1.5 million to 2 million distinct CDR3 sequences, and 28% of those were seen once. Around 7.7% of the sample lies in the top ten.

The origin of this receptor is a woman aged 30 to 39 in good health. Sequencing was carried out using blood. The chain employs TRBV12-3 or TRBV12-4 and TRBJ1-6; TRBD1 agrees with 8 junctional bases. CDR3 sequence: CASSIGQGRSPLHF. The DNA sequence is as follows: TGTGCCAGCAGTATCGGACAGGGCAGGTCACCCCTCCACTTT.